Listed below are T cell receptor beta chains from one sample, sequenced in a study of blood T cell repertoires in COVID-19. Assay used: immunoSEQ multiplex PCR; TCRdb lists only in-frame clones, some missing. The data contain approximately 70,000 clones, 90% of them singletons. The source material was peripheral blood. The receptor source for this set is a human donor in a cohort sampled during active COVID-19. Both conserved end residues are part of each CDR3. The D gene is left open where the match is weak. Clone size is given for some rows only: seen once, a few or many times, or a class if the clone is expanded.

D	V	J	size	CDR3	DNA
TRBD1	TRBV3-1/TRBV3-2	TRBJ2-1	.	CASSRTGTGDYNEQFF	TGTGCCAGCAGCCGAACCGGGACAGGGGATTACAATGAGCAGTTCTTC
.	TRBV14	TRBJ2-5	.	CASSQGGLVATQYF	TGTGCCAGCAGCCAAGGAGGTTTAGTAGCGACCCAGTACTTC
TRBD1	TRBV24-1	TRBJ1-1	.	CATSADRAGNTEAFF	TGTGCCACCAGTGCGGACAGGGCAGGAAACACTGAAGCTTTCTTT
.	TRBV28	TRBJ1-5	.	CASPPPTGYSNQPQHF	TGTGCCAGCCCCCCCCCGACAGGCTATAGCAATCAGCCCCAGCATTTT
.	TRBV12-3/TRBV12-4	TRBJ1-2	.	CASSSSPQVGYTF	TGTGCCAGCAGTTCATCTCCACAAGTAGGCTACACCTTC
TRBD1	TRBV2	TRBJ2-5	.	CASSEVRGFGETQYF	TGTGCCAGCAGTGAGGTCAGGGGGTTCGGAGAGACCCAGTACTTC
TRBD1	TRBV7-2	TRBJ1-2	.	CASSEGQVYGYTF	TGTGCCAGCAGCGAAGGACAGGTCTATGGCTACACCTTC
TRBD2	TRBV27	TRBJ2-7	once	CASSLGLADTYEQYF	TGTGCCAGCAGTTTGGGACTAGCGGACACCTACGAGCAGTACTTC
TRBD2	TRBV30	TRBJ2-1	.	CAWIPSGSLWNEQFF	TGTGCCTGGATCCCCAGCGGGAGCCTCTGGAATGAGCAGTTCTTC
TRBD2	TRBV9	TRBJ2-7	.	CASTPQGGLAEPYEQYF	TGTGCCAGCACTCCCCAGGGGGGACTAGCGGAGCCCTACGAGCAGTACTTC
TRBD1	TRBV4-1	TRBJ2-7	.	CASSHDRGSYEQYF	TGCGCCAGCAGCCACGACAGGGGCTCCTACGAGCAGTACTTC
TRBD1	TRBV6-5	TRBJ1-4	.	CASSYRQGGVVWF	TGTGCCAGCAGTTACAGACAGGGTGGTGTCGTATGGTTT
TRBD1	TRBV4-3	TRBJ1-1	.	CASSQESQGAVTEAFF	TGCGCCAGCAGCCAAGAGTCACAGGGGGCGGTCACTGAAGCTTTCTTT
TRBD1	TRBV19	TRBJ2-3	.	CASSSLKGASTDTQYF	TGTGCCAGTAGTTCATTAAAGGGGGCCTCCACAGATACGCAGTATTTT
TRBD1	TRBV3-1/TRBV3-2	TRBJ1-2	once	CASSIGGVGYTF	TGTGCCAGCAGTATAGGGGGCGTCGGCTACACCTTC
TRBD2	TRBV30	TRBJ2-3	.	CAWSLWGGGPTDTQYF	TGTGCCTGGAGCCTCTGGGGGGGAGGGCCCACAGATACGCAGTATTTT
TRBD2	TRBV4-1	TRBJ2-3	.	CASSQGWSGNTDTQYF	TGCGCCAGCAGCCAAGGGTGGAGCGGGAACACAGATACGCAGTATTTT
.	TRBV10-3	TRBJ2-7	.	CAISIPLAPFTYEQYF	TGTGCCATCAGTATACCCCTAGCGCCGTTTACCTACGAGCAGTACTTC
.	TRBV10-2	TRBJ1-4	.	CASSESAGWGEKLFF	TGCGCCAGCAGTGAGTCAGCGGGTTGGGGTGAAAAACTGTTTTTT
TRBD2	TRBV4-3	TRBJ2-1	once	CASSQDPRGDDEQFF	TGCGCCAGCAGCCAAGATCCCCGGGGGGACGATGAGCAGTTCTTC
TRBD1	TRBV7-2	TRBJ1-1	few	CASSSRTGWNTEAFF	TGTGCCAGCAGCTCCCGGACAGGATGGAACACTGAAGCTTTCTTT
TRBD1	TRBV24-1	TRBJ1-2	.	CATSDPGQGGTRGYTF	TGTGCCACCAGCGACCCGGGACAGGGAGGTACAAGGGGCTACACCTTC
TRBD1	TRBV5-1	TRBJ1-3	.	CASSAGTGARSSGNTIYF	TGCGCCAGCAGCGCCGGGACAGGGGCACGGAGCTCTGGAAACACCATATATTTT
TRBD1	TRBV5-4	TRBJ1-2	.	CASHRGEANYGYTF	TGTGCCAGTCACAGGGGTGAGGCTAACTATGGCTACACCTTC
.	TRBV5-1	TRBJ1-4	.	CASSVGRATNEKLFF	TGCGCCAGCAGCGTGGGACGGGCAACTAATGAAAAACTGTTTTTT
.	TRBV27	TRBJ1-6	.	CASTSAGMKNSPLHF	TGTGCCAGCACATCCGCGGGGATGAAAAATTCACCCCTCCACTTT
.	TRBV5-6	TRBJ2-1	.	CASSLPRDTTYNEQFF	TGTGCCAGCAGCTTGCCCCGGGACACAACCTACAATGAGCAGTTCTTC
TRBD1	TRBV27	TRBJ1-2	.	CATHGPGGVYGYTF	TGTGCCACCCACGGGCCAGGGGGAGTCTATGGCTACACCTTC
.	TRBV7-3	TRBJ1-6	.	CASSLTAQGIWSPLHF	TGTGCCAGCAGCCTCACGGCTCAGGGGATATGGTCACCCCTCCACTTT
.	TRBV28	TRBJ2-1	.	CASSLYPQGTNEQFF	TGTGCCAGCAGTTTATACCCTCAGGGGACCAATGAGCAGTTCTTC
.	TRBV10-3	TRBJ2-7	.	CAISEPPGPGTYEQYF	TGTGCCATCAGTGAGCCCCCCGGGCCGGGGACCTACGAGCAGTACTTC
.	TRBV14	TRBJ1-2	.	CASSQYSPNYGYTF	TGTGCCAGCAGCCAATACTCCCCTAACTATGGCTACACCTTC
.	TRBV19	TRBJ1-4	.	CASRRQGFVFWNEKLFF	TGTGCCAGTAGGAGGCAGGGGTTTGTTTTTTGGAATGAAAAACTGTTTTTT
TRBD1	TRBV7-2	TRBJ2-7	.	CASSSRTGGGYEQYF	TGTGCCAGCAGCTCGAGGACAGGGGGAGGGTACGAGCAGTACTTC
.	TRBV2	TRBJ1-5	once	CASSDRGVGFGHQPQHF	TGTGCCAGCAGTGATCGGGGGGTAGGGTTCGGCCATCAGCCCCAGCATTTT
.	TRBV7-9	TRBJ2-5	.	CASSSGTGKTQYF	TGTGCCAGCAGCTCCGGGACTGGGAAGACCCAGTACTTC
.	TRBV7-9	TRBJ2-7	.	CASSPASTYEQYF	TGTGCCAGCAGCCCAGCTAGTACCTACGAGCAGTACTTC
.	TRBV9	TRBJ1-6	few	CASSETSEGSPLHF	TGTGCCAGCAGCGAGACCAGTGAGGGCTCACCCCTCCACTTT
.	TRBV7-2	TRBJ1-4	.	CASSFLTHTNEKLFF	TGTGCCAGCAGCTTTTTGACACACACTAATGAAAAACTGTTTTTT
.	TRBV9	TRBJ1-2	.	CASSIPPGGYTF	TGTGCCAGCAGCATCCCCCCGGGTGGCTACACCTTC
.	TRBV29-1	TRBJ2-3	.	CSVGRGATDTQYF	TGCAGCGTTGGCAGGGGGGCAACAGATACGCAGTATTTT
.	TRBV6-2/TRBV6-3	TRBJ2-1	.	CASSYESYNEQFF	TGTGCCAGCAGTTACGAGTCCTACAATGAGCAGTTCTTC
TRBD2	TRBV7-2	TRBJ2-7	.	CASSLDPGTSGRPYEQYF	TGTGCCAGCAGCTTAGATCCCGGGACTAGCGGGAGGCCCTACGAGCAGTACTTC
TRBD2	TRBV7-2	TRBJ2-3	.	CASRWSRTSGGLDTQYF	TGTGCCAGCAGGTGGAGCAGGACTAGCGGGGGTCTGGATACGCAGTATTTT
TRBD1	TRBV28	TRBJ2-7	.	CASSLSRTGSYEQYF	TGTGCCAGCAGTTTATCCCGGACAGGCTCCTACGAGCAGTACTTC
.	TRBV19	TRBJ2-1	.	CASSPPGGDNEQFF	TGTGCCAGTAGTCCCCCAGGAGGGGACAATGAGCAGTTCTTC
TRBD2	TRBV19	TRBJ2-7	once	CASSIDLAAEQYF	TGTGCCAGTAGTATAGATCTAGCGGCTGAGCAGTACTTC
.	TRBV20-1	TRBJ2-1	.	CSASSGSTYNEQFF	TGCAGTGCTAGTTCAGGGTCGACCTACAATGAGCAGTTCTTC
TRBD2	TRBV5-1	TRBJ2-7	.	CASSLVAGDSSEQYF	TGCGCCAGCAGCTTGGTGGCGGGGGATTCGAGTGAGCAGTACTTC
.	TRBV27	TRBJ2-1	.	CASSFPLRGEQFF	TGTGCCAGCAGTTTCCCCCTCAGGGGTGAGCAGTTCTTC
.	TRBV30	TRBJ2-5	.	CAWSVGGVETQYF	TGTGCCTGGAGTGTAGGAGGGGTGGAGACCCAGTACTTC
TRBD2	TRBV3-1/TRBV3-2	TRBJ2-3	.	CASSPLAGTSTDTQYF	TGTGCCAGCAGCCCGTTAGCGGGAACTAGCACAGATACGCAGTATTTT
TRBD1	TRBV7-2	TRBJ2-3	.	CASSIGTGPDTQYF	TGTGCCAGCAGCATAGGGACAGGGCCAGATACGCAGTATTTT
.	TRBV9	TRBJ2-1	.	CASSVVLGWDNEQFF	TGTGCCAGCAGCGTAGTTCTAGGTTGGGACAATGAGCAGTTCTTC
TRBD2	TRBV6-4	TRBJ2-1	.	CASSTSGSKQFF	TGTGCCAGCAGTACTAGCGGGAGTAAGCAGTTCTTC